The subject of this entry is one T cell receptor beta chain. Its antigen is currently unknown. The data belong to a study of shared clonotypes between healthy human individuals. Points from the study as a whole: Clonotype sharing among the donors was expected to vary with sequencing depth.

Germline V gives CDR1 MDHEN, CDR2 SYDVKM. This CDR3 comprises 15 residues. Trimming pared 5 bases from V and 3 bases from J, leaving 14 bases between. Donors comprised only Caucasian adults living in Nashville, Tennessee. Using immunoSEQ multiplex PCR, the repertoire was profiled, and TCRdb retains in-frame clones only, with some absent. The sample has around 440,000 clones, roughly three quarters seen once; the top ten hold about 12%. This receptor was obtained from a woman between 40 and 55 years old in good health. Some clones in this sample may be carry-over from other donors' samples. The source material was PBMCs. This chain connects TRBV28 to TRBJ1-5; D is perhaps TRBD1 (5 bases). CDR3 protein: CASSPSGGINQPQHF. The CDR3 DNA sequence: TGTGCCAGCAGTCCCAGCGGGGGGATCAATCAGCCCCAGCATTTT.